Given below is one TCR beta chain in context. This record belongs to a study of blood T cell repertoires in COVID-19. On the study more broadly: Sources were T cells, B-cell-depleted T cells, or PBMCs; the material itself was cDNA or gDNA.

Participants were aged about 18 to 90 years from approximately 23 US areas. Clinical history reported by participants formed the basis on which cohorts were assigned. The authors' processing: Reference gene primer amplification gave nucleated cell count estimates. Only in-frame clones appear in the TCRdb table, and some are missing; sequencing was by immunoSEQ multiplex PCR. V and J calls plus clone size are reproduced from that table; the DNA served to infer D and trimming. Here the sample spans fewer than 200,000 clones, 65% to 85% being singletons. Germline V CDR1 and CDR2: LNHDA, SQIVND (reference sequence). Trimming removed 11 bases at V and 7 bases at J, with 14 bases between. The CDR3 runs 11 residues.

The sequence was collected from a woman between 45 and 65 years old in a cohort exposed to, infected with or recovered from COVID-19 (not recorded which). V and J are TRBV19 and TRBJ1-2; D not certain. Sequenced sample: PBMCs or T cells enriched from blood (not recorded which). The CDR3 region has the DNA TGTGCCTCTTGGGAGTTCCCTGGCTACACCTTC. This translates into CASWEFPGYTF.